This is a list of T cell receptor beta chains from one sample in a study of blood T cell repertoires in COVID-19. Profiled with immunoSEQ multiplex PCR; TCRdb holds only in-frame clones, not every one. The sample holds 97,000 or so clones, about 90% seen once. Sequenced: peripheral blood. The receptors originated from a woman aged 45-60 years with COVID-19, enrolled during active disease. CDR3s include the opening cysteine and the closing phenylalanine or tryptophan. D genes are given only for firm matches. Not every row has a clone size; where given, it reads once, few, many or a size class.

CASSYSILTHSEQFF,TGTGCCAGCAGTTACTCGATACTGACGCACAGTGAGCAGTTCTTC,.,few,TRBJ2-1,TRBV6-5
CAISAVYGYTF,TGTGCCATCAGTGCAGTATATGGCTACACCTTC,.,.,TRBJ1-2,TRBV10-3
CAWSVGQGVEKLFF,TGTGCCTGGAGTGTAGGGCAGGGGGTGGAAAAACTGTTTTTT,TRBD1,.,TRBJ1-4,TRBV30
CATGQSGEKLFF,TGTGCCACGGGACAGTCGGGTGAAAAACTGTTTTTT,TRBD1,.,TRBJ1-4,TRBV19
CASSLGRDTYEQYF,TGCGCCAGCAGCTTGGGACGGGATACCTACGAGCAGTACTTC,.,few,TRBJ2-7,TRBV5-1
CASSYFSEQYF,TGTGCCAGCAGCTACTTTTCCGAGCAGTACTTC,.,.,TRBJ2-7,TRBV11-2
CAWSETPTGNTEAFF,TGTGCCTGGAGTGAGACCCCTACAGGGAACACTGAAGCTTTCTTT,.,.,TRBJ1-1,TRBV30
CSAKSGESTGELFF,TGCAGCGCGAAATCTGGGGAGAGCACCGGGGAGCTGTTTTTT,.,.,TRBJ2-2,TRBV29-1
CASSTYSGGGSVPKDTQYF,TGTGCCAGTAGTACGTATAGCGGGGGGGGCTCCGTGCCTAAAGATACGCAGTATTTT,TRBD2,.,TRBJ2-3,TRBV19
CASSALPTAAYEQYF,TGTGCCAGCAGCGCCCTCCCGACAGCAGCCTACGAGCAGTACTTC,.,.,TRBJ2-7,TRBV9
CASSLLGGSSYNEQFF,TGTGCCAGCAGCTTATTGGGGGGGTCTTCCTACAATGAGCAGTTCTTC,TRBD2,.,TRBJ2-1,TRBV7-9
CASSPAGLAGGRETQYF,TGTGCTAGCAGCCCGGCCGGACTAGCGGGGGGTAGGGAGACCCAGTACTTC,TRBD2,.,TRBJ2-5,TRBV7-7
CASSWTGLNTEAFF,TGTGCCAGCAGTTGGACAGGGCTGAACACTGAAGCTTTCTTT,TRBD1,.,TRBJ1-1,TRBV27
CATSDPSGGRQETQYF,TGTGCCACCAGTGACCCGAGCGGGGGCCGCCAAGAGACCCAGTACTTC,TRBD2,.,TRBJ2-5,TRBV24-1
CASSPDRSYNEQFF,TGTGCCAGCAGCCCGGACAGGTCATACAATGAGCAGTTCTTC,TRBD1,.,TRBJ2-1,TRBV7-3
CASSGQGGSQPQHF,TGTGCCAGCAGCGGACAGGGGGGCAGTCAGCCCCAGCATTTT,TRBD1,.,TRBJ1-5,TRBV7-9
CASSLSLAGMNTGELFF,TGTGCCAGCAGCTTGTCACTAGCGGGTATGAACACCGGGGAGCTGTTTTTT,TRBD2,once,TRBJ2-2,TRBV5-4
CASSFGGIDTQYF,TGTGCCAGCAGCTTCGGCGGCATCGATACGCAGTATTTT,.,.,TRBJ2-3,TRBV11-2
CASSQTGIPEAFF,TGTGCCAGCAGCCAGACAGGGATCCCTGAAGCTTTCTTT,TRBD1,.,TRBJ1-1,TRBV11-3
CASSPGTGDRYGYTF,TGTGCCAGCAGCCCCGGGACAGGGGATAGGTATGGCTACACCTTC,TRBD1,.,TRBJ1-2,TRBV5-4
CATSRDWVGGVGNQPQHF,TGTGCCACCAGCAGAGATTGGGTTGGAGGGGTGGGGAATCAGCCCCAGCATTTT,.,.,TRBJ1-5,TRBV15
CASSLEGGSYEQYF,TGTGCCAGCAGTTTGGAAGGGGGCTCCTACGAGCAGTACTTC,.,.,TRBJ2-7,TRBV27
CASSVRAGDSTDTQYF,TGTGCCAGCAGCGTAAGGGCGGGGGATAGCACAGATACGCAGTATTTT,TRBD2,.,TRBJ2-3,TRBV9
CASSRGQLGDTQYF,TGTGCCAGCAGCCGCGGGCAACTAGGGGATACGCAGTATTTT,.,.,TRBJ2-3,TRBV7-3
CASSLGQYNSPLHF,TGCGCCAGCAGCTTGGGACAGTATAATTCACCCCTCCACTTT,.,.,TRBJ1-6,TRBV5-1
CASSMDRGQDEKLFF,TGTGCCAGTAGTATGGACAGGGGGCAAGATGAAAAACTGTTTTTT,TRBD1,once,TRBJ1-4,TRBV19
CASSITGLAGELFF,TGTGCCAGTAGTATAACAGGGTTGGCCGGGGAGCTGTTTTTT,.,.,TRBJ2-2,TRBV19
CASSHAGSSYEQYF,TGTGCCAGCAGCCACGCGGGGAGCTCCTACGAGCAGTACTTC,.,.,TRBJ2-7,TRBV11-2
CASSPGGSDGYTF,TGTGCCTCCTCCCCGGGGGGTAGTGATGGCTACACCTTC,.,.,TRBJ1-2,TRBV24-1
CASSYRDRDQNTEAFF,TGTGCCAGCAGTTACAGGGACAGGGACCAGAACACTGAAGCTTTCTTT,TRBD1,.,TRBJ1-1,TRBV6-2/TRBV6-3
CASSLELAGSTDTQYF,TGTGCCAGCAGCTTAGAATTAGCGGGGAGCACAGATACGCAGTATTTT,TRBD2,.,TRBJ2-3,TRBV11-3
CSPTGWVLRGYTF,TGCAGCCCAACGGGATGGGTTCTGCGTGGCTACACCTTC,.,.,TRBJ1-2,TRBV29-1
CASSSGDRALYNEQFF,TGTGCCAGCAGTTCCGGAGACAGGGCCCTCTACAATGAGCAGTTCTTC,TRBD1,.,TRBJ2-1,TRBV6-5
CATVPGQGTNTEAFF,TGTGCCACCGTCCCGGGACAGGGGACGAACACTGAAGCTTTCTTT,TRBD1,.,TRBJ1-1,TRBV6-5
CASSKTGLYADTQYF,TGTGCCAGCAGCAAAACGGGACTATATGCAGATACGCAGTATTTT,TRBD2,once,TRBJ2-3,TRBV3-1/TRBV3-2
CASDRRGQFF,TGTGCCAGCGATCGGAGGGGTCAGTTCTTC,.,.,TRBJ2-1,TRBV7-4
CAAGAATGYGYTF,TGTGCCGCCGGGGCGGCGACAGGCTATGGCTACACCTTC,.,.,TRBJ1-2,TRBV24-1
CASSQERTVDYGYTF,TGCGCCAGCAGCCAAGAGAGGACAGTGGACTATGGCTACACCTTC,.,.,TRBJ1-2,TRBV4-1